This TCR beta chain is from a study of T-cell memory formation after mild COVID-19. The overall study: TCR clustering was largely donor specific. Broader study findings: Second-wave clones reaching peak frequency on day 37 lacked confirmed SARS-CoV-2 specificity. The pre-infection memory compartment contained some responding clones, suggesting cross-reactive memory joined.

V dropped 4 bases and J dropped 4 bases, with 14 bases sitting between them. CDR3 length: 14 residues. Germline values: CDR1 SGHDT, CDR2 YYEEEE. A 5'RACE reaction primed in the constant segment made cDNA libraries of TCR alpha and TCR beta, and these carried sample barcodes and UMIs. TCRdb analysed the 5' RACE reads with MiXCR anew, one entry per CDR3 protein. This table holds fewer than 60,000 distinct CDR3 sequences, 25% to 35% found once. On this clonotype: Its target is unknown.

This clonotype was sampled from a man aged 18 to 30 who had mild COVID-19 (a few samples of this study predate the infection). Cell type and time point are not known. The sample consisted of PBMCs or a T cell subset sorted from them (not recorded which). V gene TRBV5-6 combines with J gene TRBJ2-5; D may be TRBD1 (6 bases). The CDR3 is CASSLGALVETQYF. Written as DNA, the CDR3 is TGTGCCAGCAGCCTGGGGGCTTTAGTAGAGACCCAGTACTTC.